This entry lists 6 T cell receptor beta chains sequenced from one sample in a study of monozygotic twins with inflammatory bowel disease. TCRdb re-analyzed the 5' RACE reads; it lists each CDR3 protein once, without DNA. This sample contains about 160,000 distinct CDR3 sequences. Sequencing was carried out using blood. The receptors originated from a human donor with ulcerative colitis or Crohn's disease, or a healthy co-twin of an affected twin (not recorded which).

This rearrangement joins TRBV27 to TRBJ1-1; TCRdb lists TRBD1, though no DNA is available to test this call. The CDR3 has 13 amino acids. CDR1 MNHEY and CDR2 SMNVEV come from the germline V gene (reference sequence). The CDR3 sequence is CASRSGWNTEAFF.

J is TRBJ1-1 and V is TRBV9. The CDR3 covers 14 residues. Germline V lookup: CDR1 SGDLS, CDR2 YYNGEE. CDR3 region: CASSAAYMNTEAFF.

The chain is built from TRBV4-2 and TRBJ2-1; TCRdb's D gene call, TRBD2, goes unchecked for lack of DNA. Germline V gene data show CDR1 as LGHNA and CDR2 as YNFKEQ. The CDR3 runs 17 residues. The CDR3 protein is CASSLTIGGEGYNEQFF.

The chain uses TRBV20-1 and TRBJ1-5; TCRdb's D call of TRBD1 is untestable without DNA. The CDR3 has 18 amino acids. From germline, CDR1 is DFQATT and CDR2 SNEGSKA (reference sequence). The CDR3 is CSARTARDSSSLNQPQHF.

The rearrangement uses TRBV11-2 and TRBJ2-1; the TCRdb call, TRBD1, lacks DNA for checking. The CDR3 sequence is 15 residues long. Germline assignment: CDR1 SGHAT and CDR2 FQNNGV. The CDR3 loop is CASSPQGLGGNEQFF.

The chain joins TRBV7-8 to TRBJ1-5; TCRdb picks TRBD1, but there is no DNA to check that call. Germline V lookup: CDR1 SGHVS, CDR2 FQNEAQ. The CDR3 runs to 17 residues. The CDR3 reads CASSLGPGGYSNQPQHF.